These T cell receptor beta chains were read from a single sample in a study of metastatic and nonmetastatic thyroid tumors. TCRdb reanalyzed the PCR reads via MiXCR. Of roughly 57,000 clones detected, roughly 22% appear once; the ten largest clones hold roughly 3.7%. Sequencing was done on a sample of blood. These receptors came from a female donor with papillary thyroid cancer or a benign thyroid nodule (not recorded which). Some clones in this sample may be carry-over from other donors' samples. The CDR3 runs from the conserved cysteine through the conserved F or W. The order of the fields is clone size, V gene, CDR3 protein. Where a row states a size, it is once, few, many or the class of an expanded clone; other rows omit it.

size: .
V: TRBV6-2/TRBV6-3
CDR3: CASSYYGGALNNEQFF

size: many
V: TRBV19
CDR3: CAARDRWNTEAFF

size: many
V: TRBV4-1
CDR3: CASSLSRDTEAFF

size: .
V: TRBV25-1
CDR3: CASSEEGTVYTDTQYF

size: few
V: TRBV6-5
CDR3: CASSRDPLALSGSNVLTF

size: many
V: TRBV2
CDR3: CASSLEQTEAFF

size: many
V: TRBV20-1
CDR3: CSARVRGSVMGNEQYF

size: .
V: TRBV18
CDR3: CASSPTGGAGYGYTF

size: medium-sized
V: TRBV4-1
CDR3: CASSQVTNTEAFF

size: many
V: TRBV28
CDR3: CARSSRIGNIQYF

size: many
V: TRBV2
CDR3: CASKAFGGSPGELFF

size: many
V: TRBV28
CDR3: CASSLWTSGNEEQYF

size: many
V: TRBV5-1
CDR3: CASSLGGNTEAFF

size: many
V: TRBV30
CDR3: CAWRPGTATDTQYF

size: many
V: TRBV5-4
CDR3: CASSLGLDGAETQYF

size: many
V: TRBV6-1
CDR3: CASMVIRAGTEAFF

size: many
V: TRBV5-1
CDR3: CASSFFSGSTDTQYF